A selection of T cell receptor beta chains follows, all from one sample in a study of cytomegalovirus exposure and HLA in healthy donors. Here immunoSEQ multiplex PCR was the method, and the copy in TCRdb shows in-frame clones only, minus some. The data contain about 63,000 clones, around 89% of them seen just once; the ten biggest clones take up 0.95% to 1.5%. The sequencing sample was made of PBMCs. These TCRs come from a woman between 18 and 30 years old in good health and CMV-seronegative. CDR3s leave out the opening cysteine and the closing phenylalanine or tryptophan. The order of the fields is V gene, CDR3 protein.

>TRBV4-2
ASTRPGGTGELF
>TRBV7-2
ASSLEREQPQH
>TRBV4-1
ASSQTSGGAEEQY
>TRBV18
ASSPRQGGGNTIY
>TRBV20-1
SAWDRYGYT
>TRBV27
ASSPWTGGGTEAF
>TRBV25-1
ASRTGEQPQH
>TRBV21-1
ASSNPRPGVVLGYGYT
>TRBV30
AWNPPGDRGWGAF
>TRBV9
ASSVGGGNGFYGYT
>TRBV28
ASRRQGATQPQH
>TRBV7-8
ASSTDSGTTDTQY
>TRBV6-1
ASSFAGGKRSPLH
>TRBV7-9
ASSPYLLASTDTQY
>TRBV9
ASSVGVGAKTEAF
>TRBV27
ASRAGVGTAFGEAF
>TRBV5-1
ASSLGQGPYGYT
>TRBV28
ASSPQTGAYGYT
>TRBV7-9
ASSLARNEQF
>TRBV6-1
ASSEVRDSNEKLF
>TRBV4-1
ASSQERVGQPQH
>TRBV6-5
ASSYRGGTEYEQY
>TRBV15
ATSRDGRPTENQPQH
>TRBV6-4
ASSDSGQGNTGELF
>TRBV6-1
ASSDGAGGTDTQY
>TRBV9
ASRAFPSGGTEAF
>TRBV30
AWDRRNYGYT
>TRBV19
ASSGQGYTEAF
>TRBV27
ASSLEGDTQY
>TRBV4-2
ASSQDGYRISYNEQF
>TRBV19
ASRSGSEHEQY
>TRBV5-1
ASSLAPGLTYNEQF
>TRBV6-5
ASRSRGRSNEKLF
>TRBV5-8
ASSSGQLNSEAF
>TRBV29-1
SAVGPRTAAKNIQY
>TRBV15
ATSRYGQARTPYEQY